This T cell receptor beta chain was profiled in a study of blood T cell repertoires in COVID-19. Overall study: COVID-19 samples collected from the United States, Italy and Spain covered acute and convalescent phases. The analysed material was cDNA or gDNA that came from T cells, B-cell-depleted T cells, or PBMCs.

The CDR3 totals 15 residues. As originally analysed: Researchers report that nucleated cell counts were estimated from reference gene primer amplification. Sequenced by immunoSEQ multiplex PCR; TCRdb stores in-frame clones only, minus some. D and trimming come from the DNA, and the V and J calls and clone size come from that table. The table has some 390,000 clones, around 91% seen once; the top ten hold 0.9% to 1.2%. The rearrangement uses TRBV21-1 and TRBJ2-2; TRBD1 is the table's D call and was not checked against the DNA. TRBV21-1 is designated a pseudogene. This clonotype originated in a man aged 25-45 years who had recovered from COVID-19. The sample was PBMCs or T cells enriched from blood (not recorded which). For the CDR3, the DNA is TGTAATGAGCAACAGGGAATGGAGAGCACCGGGGAGCTGTTTTTT. It specifies CNEQQGMESTGELFF.